The clone carrying this T cell receptor (beta chain) was observed a handful of times. The antigen remains undetermined. Preparation of the TCRbeta library used unique molecular identifiers. Each CDR3 protein is one row after TCRdb ran MiXCR on the PCR reads. The data show around 200,000 distinct CDR3 sequences, 7% to 9% seen once. The data are from a study of T-cell reconstitution after alpha-beta-depleted transplantation in children. Findings and limits, study-wide: One year after transplant, T-cell counts and diversity came mostly from newly produced T cells. Alpha-beta T cells about two months after transplant reportedly derived from several hundred expanded graft clones. Surviving recipient T cells and thymic progenitors produced the high day-60 TCRbeta diversity seen in some patients.

This receptor was taken from a male patient between 2 and 10 years old who had a stem cell transplant for acute myeloid leukemia, so the T cells may come from the graft donor. The input for sequencing was PBMCs, mostly from graft donor cells, taken 360 days after TCRalphabeta/CD19-depleted stem cell transplant.

CDR3: CASSAQGAPTYEQYF. As DNA, the CDR3 is TGTGCCAGCAGCGCCCAGGGGGCCCCCACCTACGAGCAGTACTTC. The chain carries TRBV7-6 and TRBJ2-7; 8 bases align to TRBD1. This CDR3 has 15 residues. V trimming: 5 bases; J trimming: 2 bases; junction bases outside the gene matches: 8. Germline V gene data show CDR1 as SGHVS and CDR2 as FNYEAQ. The variable domain in full, completed from reference TRBV7-6 and TRBJ2-7, reads GAGVSQSPRYKVTKRGQDVALRCDPISGHVSLYWYRQALGQGPEFLTYFNYEAQQDKSGLPNDRFSAERPEGSISTLTIQRTEQRDSAMYRCASSAQGAPTYEQYFGPGTRLTVT.